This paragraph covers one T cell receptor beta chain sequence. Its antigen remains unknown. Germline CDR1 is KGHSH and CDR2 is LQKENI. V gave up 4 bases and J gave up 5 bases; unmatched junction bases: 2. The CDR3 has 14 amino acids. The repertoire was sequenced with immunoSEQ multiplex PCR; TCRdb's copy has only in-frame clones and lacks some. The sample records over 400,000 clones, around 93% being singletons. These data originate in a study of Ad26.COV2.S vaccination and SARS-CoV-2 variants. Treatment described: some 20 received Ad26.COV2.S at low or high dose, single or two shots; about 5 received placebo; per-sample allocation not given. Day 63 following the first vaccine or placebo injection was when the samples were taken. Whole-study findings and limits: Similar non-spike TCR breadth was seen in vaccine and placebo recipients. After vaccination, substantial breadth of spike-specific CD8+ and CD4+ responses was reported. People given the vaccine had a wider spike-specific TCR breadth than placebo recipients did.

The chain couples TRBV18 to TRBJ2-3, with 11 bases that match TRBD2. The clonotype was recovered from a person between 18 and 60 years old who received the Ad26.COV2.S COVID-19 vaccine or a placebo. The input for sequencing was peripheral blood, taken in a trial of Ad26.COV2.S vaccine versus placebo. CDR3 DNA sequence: TGTGCCAGCTCACTCGGGACTAGCGGAGATACGCAGTATTTT. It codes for CASSLGTSGDTQYF.